The 7 T cell receptor beta chains listed next were all sequenced from one sample in a study of beta chain features in type 1 diabetes (dated by TCRdb to between 2018 and 2020). Receptor libraries were prepared by the immunoSEQ multiplex PCR assay. The entire amount of isolated RNA was reverse transcribed using the High Capacity cDNA Reverse Transcription Kit, so the sequenced TCRB transcripts were expressed ones. TCRdb stores this immuneACCESS table with in-frame sequences only. Part of the clones is absent; in the studies checked, under half of the shortfall reflects unresolved V genes, and no reason is known for the rest. Here the sample has around 250,000 clones; about 25% occur a single time. Approximately 4% of the sample rests with the top ten. Sequencing was carried out using central memory CD4+ T cells from blood. The origin of the receptors is a man aged 25 to 40 in good health.

This clone was detected only a few times. V usage is TRBV25-1 and J usage is TRBJ2-3, with a weak D call TRBD2 (5 bases). This CDR3 comprises 14 residues. Germline CDR1 MGHDK, CDR2 SYGVNS. Trimming removed 4 bases from V and 4 bases from J, with 12 bases in between. The CDR3 here is CASSAISVSDTQYF. In nucleotides, the CDR3 is TGTGCCAGCAGTGCTATTAGCGTTTCAGATACGCAGTATTTT.

The V and J genes are TRBV29-1 and TRBJ2-1; 10 positions agree with TRBD2. Germline V gene data show CDR1 as SQVTM and CDR2 as ANQGSEA. The CDR3 is made up of 17 amino acids. The trim removed 8 bases at V and 2 bases at J, leaving 15 bases unmatched. CDR3 coding DNA: TGCAGCCTGAGGGCTAGCGGGGGTAAACTTACCTACAATGAGCAGTTCTTC. It specifies CSLRASGGKLTYNEQFF.

The rearrangement uses TRBV29-1 and TRBJ1-6; 9 positions match TRBD1. CDR3 length: 13 amino acids. Germline trimming cut 4 bases from V and 8 bases from J; bases unmatched to any gene: 3. Germline CDR1 reads SQVTM; CDR2 reads ANQGSEA. For the CDR3, the DNA is TGCAGCGTTGCCTGGACAGGGGATTCACCCCTCCACTTT. Translation gives CSVAWTGDSPLHF.

This chain joins TRBV5-1 and TRBJ1-2; 9 bases line up with TRBD1. From germline, CDR1 is SGHRS and CDR2 YFSETQ. The junction had 8 bases not matched to a gene; V was cut back by 4 bases and J by 7 bases. This CDR3 is 14 amino acids long. The CDR3, as DNA: TGCGCCAGCAGCCTCATACAGGGGGCTATTGGCTACACCTTC. It codes for CASSLIQGAIGYTF.

This clone was seen a few times. V is TRBV6-5 and J is TRBJ2-6; 7 nucleotides line up with TRBD1. The ends lost 5 bases at V and 0 bases at J; junction bases unmatched: 1. The V gene's germline CDR1 is MNHEY and CDR2 SVGAGI. The CDR3 consists of 15 residues. CDR3 protein: CASSRDSSGANVLTF. Here the CDR3 DNA reads TGTGCCAGCAGTCGGGACAGCTCTGGGGCCAACGTCCTGACTTTC.

This CDR3 reads CASSLDANEQYF. The CDR3 nucleotides read TGTGCCAGCAGCTTGGATGCCAACGAGCAGTACTTC. V usage is TRBV5-5 and J usage is TRBJ2-7; no clear D gene. The CDR3 is 12 amino acids. Trimming pared 0 bases from V and 5 bases from J, leaving 6 bases between. In germline, CDR1 is SGHKS, CDR2 YYEKEE (reference sequence).

There are a few counts of this clone. This rearrangement joins TRBV14 to TRBJ2-2; no clear D gene. Trimming shortened V by 4 bases and J by 6 bases, and 9 bases separated the two germline ends. The germline CDR1 and CDR2 sequences are SGHDN and FVKESK. This CDR3 comprises 13 residues. Written as DNA, the CDR3 is TGTGCCAGCAGCCCAACCCTTGCCGGGGAGCTGTTTTTT. It encodes CASSPTLAGELFF.